The sequence of this TCR beta chain was determined in a study of neurological immune-mediated disorders. Study results and limitations: HTLV-1-associated myelopathy displayed the greatest TCR clonal expansion, and multiple sclerosis exhibited the smallest, lower than that of healthy controls.

There are 16 residues in the CDR3. Germline V gene sequence: CDR1 LGHNT, CDR2 FRNRAP. The V and J ends lost 4 bases and 4 bases, in that order; junction bases with no gene match: 6. Sorted libraries came from roughly 1 million CD4+ or CD8+ T cells. This clonotype was seen repeatedly, ten times or more. Its antigen is unknown. cDNA was made by 5'RACE with 10-nucleotide random UMIs. TCRdb analysed the 5' RACE reads with MiXCR anew, one entry per CDR3 protein. The table has 20,000 to 25,000 distinct CDR3 sequences, approximately 5.9% seen once. The genes are TRBV12-5 and TRBJ2-1, with 11 nucleotides matching TRBD2. This receptor was obtained from a young man in good health. Sequencing was carried out using CD8+ T cells from blood. This CDR3 is CASGWIAGGIYNEQFF. As DNA, the CDR3 is TGTGCTAGTGGTTGGATAGCGGGGGGGATTTACAATGAGCAGTTCTTC.